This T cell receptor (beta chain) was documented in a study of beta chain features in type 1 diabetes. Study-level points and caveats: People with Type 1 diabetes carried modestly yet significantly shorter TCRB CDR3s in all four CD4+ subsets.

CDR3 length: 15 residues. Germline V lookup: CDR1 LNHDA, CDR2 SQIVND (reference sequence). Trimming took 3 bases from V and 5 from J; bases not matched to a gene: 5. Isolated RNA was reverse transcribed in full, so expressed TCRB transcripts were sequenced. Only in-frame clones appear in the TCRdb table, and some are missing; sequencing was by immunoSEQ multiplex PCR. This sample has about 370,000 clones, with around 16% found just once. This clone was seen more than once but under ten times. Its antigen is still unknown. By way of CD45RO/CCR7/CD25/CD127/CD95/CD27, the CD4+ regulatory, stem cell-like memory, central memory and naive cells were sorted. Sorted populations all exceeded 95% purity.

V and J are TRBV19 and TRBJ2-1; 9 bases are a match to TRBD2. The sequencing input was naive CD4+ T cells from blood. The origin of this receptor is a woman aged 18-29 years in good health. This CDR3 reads CASSMGLAGHNEQFF. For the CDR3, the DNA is TGTGCCAGTAGTATGGGGCTAGCGGGACACAATGAGCAGTTCTTC.